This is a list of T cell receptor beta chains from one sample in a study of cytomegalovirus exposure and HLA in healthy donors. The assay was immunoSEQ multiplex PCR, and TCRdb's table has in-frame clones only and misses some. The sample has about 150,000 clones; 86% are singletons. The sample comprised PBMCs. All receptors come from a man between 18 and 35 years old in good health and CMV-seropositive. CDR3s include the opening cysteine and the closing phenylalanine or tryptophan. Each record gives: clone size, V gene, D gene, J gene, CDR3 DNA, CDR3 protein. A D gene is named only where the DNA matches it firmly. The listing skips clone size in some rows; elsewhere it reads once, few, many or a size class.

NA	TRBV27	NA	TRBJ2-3	TGTGCCAGCGCCCAAGACAGACCGAGCACAGATACGCAGTATTTT	CASAQDRPSTDTQYF
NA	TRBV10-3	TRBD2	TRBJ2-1	TGTGCCATCAGTGGGACTAGCGACAATGAGCAGTTCTTC	CAISGTSDNEQFF
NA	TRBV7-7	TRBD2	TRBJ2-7	TGTGCCAGCAGCTTAGGGGGGCTAGCGGGTTACTACGAGCAGTACTTC	CASSLGGLAGYYEQYF
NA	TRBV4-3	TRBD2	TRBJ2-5	TGCGCCAGCAGCCAAGTTCTCAGCGGGGGGCGCGGGACCCAGTACTTC	CASSQVLSGGRGTQYF
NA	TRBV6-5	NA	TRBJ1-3	TGTGCCAGCAGTCCGGGAGAACGGAACACCATATATTTT	CASSPGERNTIYF
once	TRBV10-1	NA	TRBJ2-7	TGCGCCAGCAGTGAGCCCAAACAGGGTTCCGACGAGCAGTACTTC	CASSEPKQGSDEQYF
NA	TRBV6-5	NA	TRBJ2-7	TGTGCCAGCAGTTACCAAACAGGGTACGAGCAGTACTTC	CASSYQTGYEQYF
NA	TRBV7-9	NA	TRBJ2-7	TGTGCCAGCAGCTTACGGGACTACGAGCAGTACTTC	CASSLRDYEQYF
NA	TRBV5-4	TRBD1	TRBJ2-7	TGTGCCAGCAGCTTGGCAGGGGGCTACTACGAGCAGTACTTC	CASSLAGGYYEQYF
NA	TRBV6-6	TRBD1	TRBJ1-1	TGTGCCAGCAGACAGGGGGGCACTGAAGCTTTCTTT	CASRQGGTEAFF
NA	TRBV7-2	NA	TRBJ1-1	TGTGCCAGCAGCCCCCGGAAGACTGCGGCTTTCTTT	CASSPRKTAAFF
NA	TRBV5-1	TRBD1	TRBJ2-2	TGCGCCAGCAGCTTGGATGACAGGGTAACCGCCGGGGAGCTGTTTTTT	CASSLDDRVTAGELFF
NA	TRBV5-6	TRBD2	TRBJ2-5	TGTGCCAGCAGCTTGGGACTAGCGGGAGGGGAGACCCAGTACTTC	CASSLGLAGGETQYF
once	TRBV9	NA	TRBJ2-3	TGTGCCAGCCGGGCGGACGGGAACACAGATACGCAGTATTTT	CASRADGNTDTQYF
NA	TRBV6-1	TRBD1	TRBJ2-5	TGTGCCAGCAGTGAAAGAGGGGGCGGTGAGACCCAGTACTTC	CASSERGGGETQYF
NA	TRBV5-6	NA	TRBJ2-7	TGTGCCAGCAGCTTGGATCGGTACGAGCAGTACTTC	CASSLDRYEQYF
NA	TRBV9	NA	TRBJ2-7	TGTGCCAGCAGCGGCCAACAGGGTCTTGGCTACGAGCAGTACTTC	CASSGQQGLGYEQYF
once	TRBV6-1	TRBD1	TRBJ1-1	TGTGCCAGCAGTGAATGGACAGGGGGACTATCTGGAGCTTTCTTT	CASSEWTGGLSGAFF
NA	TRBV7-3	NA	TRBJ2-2	TGTGCCAGCAGCTTAAGTGCGGGAAACACCGGGGAGCTGTTTTTT	CASSLSAGNTGELFF
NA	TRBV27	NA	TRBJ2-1	TGTGCCAGCGGGGCCCGGGAGCAGTTCTTC	CASGAREQFF
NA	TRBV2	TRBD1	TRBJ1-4	TGTGCCAGCAGTAACGACAGGGCAACTAATGAAAAACTGTTTTTT	CASSNDRATNEKLFF
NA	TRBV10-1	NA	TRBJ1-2	TGCGCCAGCAGTGGACTCTATGGCTACACCTTC	CASSGLYGYTF
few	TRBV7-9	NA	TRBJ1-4	TGTGCCAGCAGTCGCAACAGCGGCCCGTTCGAAAAACTGTTTTTT	CASSRNSGPFEKLFF
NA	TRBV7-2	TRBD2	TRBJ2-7	TGTGCCAGCAGCTACCGCGGGAGCGGGGGGGCGCACGAGCAGTACTTC	CASSYRGSGGAHEQYF
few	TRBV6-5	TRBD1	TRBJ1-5	TGTGCCACCCAGACAGGGGCGAATCAGCCCCAGCATTTT	CATQTGANQPQHF
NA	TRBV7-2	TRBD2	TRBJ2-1	TGTGCCAGCAGCCTCGGGCGGACTAGCTCGGTAAATGAGCAGTTCTTC	CASSLGRTSSVNEQFF
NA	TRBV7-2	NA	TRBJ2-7	TGTGCCAGCAGCTTCGGGGTAGGGCACGGGGAGCAGTACTTC	CASSFGVGHGEQYF
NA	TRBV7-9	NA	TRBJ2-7	TGTGCCAGCAGCCATCCCCAGGCGACCGAGCAGTACTTC	CASSHPQATEQYF